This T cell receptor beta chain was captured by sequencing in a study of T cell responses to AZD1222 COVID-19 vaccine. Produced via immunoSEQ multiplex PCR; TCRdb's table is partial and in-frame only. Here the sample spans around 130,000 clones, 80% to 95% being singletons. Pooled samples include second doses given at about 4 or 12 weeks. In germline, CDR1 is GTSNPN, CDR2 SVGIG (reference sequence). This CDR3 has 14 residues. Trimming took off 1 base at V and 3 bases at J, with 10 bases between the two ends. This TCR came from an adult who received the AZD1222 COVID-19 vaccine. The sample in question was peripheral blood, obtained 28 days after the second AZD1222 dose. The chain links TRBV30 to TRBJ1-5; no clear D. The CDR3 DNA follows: TGTGCCTGGAGTGGGCAGGCGACCAATCAGCCCCAGCATTTT. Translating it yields CAWSGQATNQPQHF.